This T cell receptor beta chain was sequenced during a study of blood T cell repertoires in COVID-19. Study at large: Acute and convalescent COVID-19 specimens originated in the United States, Italy and Spain.

Germline CDR1 is MDHEN and CDR2 is SYDVKM. This CDR3 spans 15 amino acids. Trimming cost V 3 bases and J 0 bases, with 11 bases left between them. As processed by the authors: Reference gene primers were amplified, and this amplification served to estimate nucleated cell counts. Libraries were prepared by immunoSEQ multiplex PCR; TCRdb keeps only in-frame clonotypes and omits some of them. That table furnishes V, J and clone size, whereas the DNA furnished D and trimming. The repertoire holds fewer than 250,000 clones, with 85% as singletons. This chain connects TRBV28 to TRBJ1-1; unclear D gene. The clonotype originates from a man aged 35 to 55 with acute or convalescent COVID-19. Sequenced input: peripheral blood. The CDR3 loop reads CASSFESLLNTEAFF. The CDR3 coding sequence is TGTGCCAGCAGTTTTGAGAGTCTCCTGAACACTGAAGCTTTCTTT.